This paragraph covers one T cell receptor (beta chain) sequence. TCR beta CDR3 regions were amplified from RNA transcripts. First-round RT-PCR with HTBI primers amplified the TCR CDR3 region. TCRdb processed the multiplex PCR reads anew with MiXCR; each CDR3 protein has one entry. The sample contains about 640,000 distinct CDR3 sequences, less than 25% of which appear only once. This specimen comes from a study of T cells in Graves' hyperthyroidism and ophthalmopathy. Used for diagnoses were clinical symptoms, serum thyroxine and TRAb, thyroid ultrasound and orbital computed tomography. The source material was blood. This receptor was obtained from a man aged 30-40 years with Graves' ophthalmopathy.

CDR3 nucleotide sequence: TGTGCCAGCAGTTCTGGGTCTAGCGGGAACAATGAGCAGTTCTTC. This encodes CASSSGSSGNNEQFF. The chain is built from TRBV12-3 or TRBV12-4 and TRBJ2-1; 9 bases map to TRBD2. The CDR3 has 15 residues. Germline trimming cut 4 bases from V and 5 bases from J; bases unmatched to any gene: 6.